One sample yielded the 20 T cell receptor beta chains listed below, sequenced in a study of T cell responses to AZD1222 COVID-19 vaccine. Sequencing used immunoSEQ multiplex PCR; TCRdb keeps in-frame clones, though not all of them. The sample contains 75,000 to 100,000 clones, 89% of which appear only once. Material: peripheral blood, obtained on day 0 of AZD1222 vaccination. The receptor set was obtained from an adult in good health.

The genes are TRBV6-6 and TRBJ2-7; 10 bases are shared with TRBD2. J was trimmed by 0 bases and V by 8 bases; bases with no gene match: 7. CDR1 is MNHNY and CDR2 is SVGAGI in the germline V gene (reference sequence). The CDR3 contains 15 residues. CDR3 region: CASSLVAGGSYEQYF. CDR3 nucleotide sequence: TGTGCCAGCTCCCTTGTAGCGGGGGGCTCCTACGAGCAGTACTTC.

This rearrangement joins TRBV30 to TRBJ1-2; D possibly corresponds to TRBD1 (5 bases). The CDR3 sequence is 13 residues long. Germline V lookup: CDR1 GTSNPN, CDR2 SVGIG (reference sequence). The V end lost 2 bases, the J end lost 5 bases, and 12 bases lay between the germline ends. Written as DNA, the CDR3 is TGTGCCTGGAGTCAGGGAGAAGGTTATGGCTACACCTTC. Amino acids: CAWSQGEGYGYTF. Drawing the rest from reference TRBV30 and TRBJ1-2, the complete variable domain is SQTIHQWPATLVQPVGSPLSLECTVEGTSNPNLYWYRQAAGRGLQLLFYSVGIGQISSEVPQNLSASRPQDRQFILSSKKLLLSDSGFYLCAWSQGEGYGYTFGSGTRLTVV.

The CDR3 reads CASSPKNTGTANYGYTF. The CDR3 DNA reads as TGTGCCAGCTCACCTAAGAATACCGGGACAGCCAACTATGGCTACACCTTC. This sequence joins TRBV18 and TRBJ1-2, with 7 bases that match TRBD1. V was pared by 3 bases and J by 2 bases, with 12 bases of the junction left unmatched. From germline, CDR1 is KGHSH and CDR2 LQKENI. This CDR3 has 17 amino acids.

This sequence joins TRBV4-1 and TRBJ1-2, with 7 nucleotides matching TRBD1. V was clipped by 3 bases and J by 5 bases; unmatched bases: 6. The CDR3 length is 14 residues. Per germline, CDR1 MGHRA and CDR2 YSYEKL. CDR3 DNA sequence: TGCGCCAGCAGCCATCTGGGACAGTCTTATGGCTACACCTTC. Translating it yields CASSHLGQSYGYTF.

The CDR3 sequence: CASSLTVVGSEQYF. DNA of the CDR3: TGTGCCAGCAGCTTAACTGTTGTCGGGAGTGAGCAGTACTTC. The chain links TRBV7-8 to TRBJ2-7; tentative D call: TRBD2 (6 bases). Trimming took 2 bases from V and 7 from J, leaving 15 bases between them. This CDR3 is 14 amino acids long. Germline V gives CDR1 SGHVS, CDR2 FQNEAQ.

V and J are TRBV30 and TRBJ1-4; D gene uncertain. Per the germline V gene, CDR1 is GTSNPN and CDR2 is SVGIG (reference sequence). The CDR3 loop spans 14 amino acids. Trimming removed 0 bases from V and 5 bases from J, with 10 bases in between. The CDR3, as DNA: TGTGCCTGGAGTGTCTCGACGGTGAATGAAAAACTGTTTTTT. Its protein product is CAWSVSTVNEKLFF.

The rearrangement links TRBV18 to TRBJ2-5; D unresolved. The CDR3 sequence is 14 residues long. The germline V gene encodes CDR1 KGHSH and CDR2 LQKENI. Trimming shortened V by 1 base and J by 2 bases, and 8 bases separated the two germline ends. The CDR3 reads CASSPLRFQETQYF. CDR3 in DNA: TGTGCCAGCTCACCACTCAGGTTTCAAGAGACCCAGTACTTC.

This chain connects TRBV6-5 to TRBJ1-1; D call uncertain. The CDR3 is 15 amino acids. Germline CDR1 MNHEY, CDR2 SVGAGI. Trimming took 2 bases from V and 0 from J, leaving 10 bases between them. The CDR3 region has the DNA TGTGCCAGCAGTTACAATGGAGGGATGAACACTGAAGCTTTCTTT. This translates into CASSYNGGMNTEAFF.

This chain joins TRBV29-1 and TRBJ1-2; no definite D call. Trimming removed 4 bases at V and 2 bases at J, with 8 bases between. The CDR3 length is 12 residues. Germline CDR1 and CDR2: SQVTM and ANQGSEA. The CDR3 reads CSVVATNYGYTF. The CDR3 coding sequence is TGCAGCGTTGTGGCAACCAACTATGGCTACACCTTC.

The V call is TRBV3-1 (or the pseudogene TRBV3-2), the J call TRBJ1-2, with 9 positions matching TRBD1. The germline gives CDR1 LGHDT, CDR2 YNNKEL (reference sequence). The CDR3 spans 15 residues. Losses at the gene ends were 3 bases for V and 4 bases for J; bases not matched to a gene: 6. CDR3 sequence: CASSHEQGAGYGYTF. For the CDR3, the DNA is TGTGCCAGCAGCCACGAACAGGGGGCGGGCTATGGCTACACCTTC.

This rearrangement joins TRBV14 to TRBJ1-6, with 7 bases fitting TRBD1. V lost 7 bases to trimming and J lost 6 bases; unmatched junction nucleotides: 3. Germline V gene sequence: CDR1 SGHDN, CDR2 FVKESK. This CDR3 has 13 amino acids. CDR3 sequence (DNA): TGTGCCAGCAACCCAGGGGGTAATTCACCCCTCCACTTT. This encodes CASNPGGNSPLHF.

The V gene is TRBV5-6, the J gene TRBJ1-3, with D unresolved. Germline values: CDR1 SGHDT, CDR2 YYEEEE. V lost 0 bases and J lost 0, with 7 bases in between. The CDR3 is 15 residues long. The CDR3 DNA is TGTGCCAGCAGCTTGGACTGGAGCTCTGGAAACACCATATATTTT. Translated: CASSLDWSSGNTIYF.

This chain links TRBV10-3 with TRBJ1-1; TRBD1 might be the D (6 bases). V gave up 6 bases and J gave up 0 bases, with 17 bases separating them. Germline V gene data show CDR1 as ENHRY and CDR2 as SYGVKD. This CDR3 comprises 16 residues. This CDR3 reads CAIRANAGQLNTEAFF. The CDR3 region has the DNA TGTGCCATCAGGGCCAATGCGGGACAATTGAACACTGAAGCTTTCTTT.

Worth noting for this clone: Other DNA sequences within the sample encode an identical CDR3. The gene calls are TRBV6-5 and TRBJ1-2; D gene unclear. Trimming stripped 0 bases from V and 5 bases from J, with 7 bases between. The germline CDR1 and CDR2 sequences are MNHEY and SVGAGI. This CDR3 is built from 13 residues. The CDR3 here is CASSYSTGYGYTF. Written as DNA, the CDR3 is TGTGCCAGCAGTTACTCGACCGGGTATGGCTACACCTTC.

The CDR3: CASSRGQGDTEAFF. The CDR3 DNA follows: TGTGCCAGCAGTCGGGGGCAGGGGGACACTGAAGCTTTCTTT. The J gene is TRBJ1-1, the V gene TRBV6-5; 7 bases line up with TRBD1. V gave up 5 bases and J gave up 3 bases; unmatched junction bases: 6. The CDR3 is made up of 14 amino acids. Germline CDR1 and CDR2: MNHEY and SVGAGI.

The chain couples TRBV6-6 to TRBJ1-2, with D perhaps TRBD1 (5 bases). Deletions cut 11 bases from V and 7 bases from J, with 17 bases between. Germline V gives CDR1 MNHNY, CDR2 SVGAGI (reference sequence). This CDR3 spans 12 amino acids. CDR3 bases: TGTGCCGGCGCTAGGGTGCAGGGTGGCTACACCTTC. It translates to CAGARVQGGYTF.

The gene calls are TRBV11-2 and TRBJ1-5; D is possibly TRBD1 (5 bases). This CDR3 spans 13 amino acids. Trimming took 5 bases from V and 2 from J, leaving 7 bases between them. Germline CDR1 reads SGHAT; CDR2 reads FQNNGV. The CDR3 protein is CASSLRGNQPQHF. CDR3 sequence (DNA): TGTGCCAGCAGCCTCAGGGGCAATCAGCCCCAGCATTTT. The full variable domain, completed using reference TRBV11-2 and TRBJ1-5, is EAGVAQSPRYKIIEKRQSVAFWCNPISGHATLYWYQQILGQGPKLLIQFQNNGVVDDSQLPKDRFSAERLKGVDSTLKIQPAKLEDSAVYLCASSLRGNQPQHFGDGTRLSIL.

This chain uses TRBV7-6 with TRBJ2-3; D perhaps matches TRBD2 (6 bases). V was cut by 1 base and J by 2 bases, with 10 bases left in between. Germline loops: CDR1 SGHVS, CDR2 FNYEAQ. The CDR3 spans 15 residues. The CDR3 loop reads CASSLVGGDTDTQYF. The CDR3 region has the DNA TGTGCCAGCAGCTTAGTGGGCGGGGACACAGATACGCAGTATTTT.

The V call is TRBV20-1, the J call TRBJ1-1, with D tentatively TRBD1 (6 bases). CDR3 length: 13 amino acids. V lost 3 bases and J 5 bases, leaving 13 bases between the germline ends. Germline values: CDR1 DFQATT, CDR2 SNEGSKA (reference sequence). The CDR3 DNA reads as TGCAGTGCTAGTCCTGGGGGCCGTACTGAAGCTTTCTTT. Translated: CSASPGGRTEAFF.

This rearrangement joins TRBV7-3 to TRBJ2-2; D tentatively reads TRBD1 or TRBD2 (6 bases each). The CDR3 covers 15 residues. Germline V gene data show CDR1 as SGHTA and CDR2 as FQGTGA. Trimming stripped 5 bases from V and 2 bases from J, with 12 bases between. The CDR3 is CASSQWGANTGELFF. For the CDR3, the DNA is TGTGCCAGCAGCCAATGGGGGGCTAACACCGGGGAGCTGTTTTTT.